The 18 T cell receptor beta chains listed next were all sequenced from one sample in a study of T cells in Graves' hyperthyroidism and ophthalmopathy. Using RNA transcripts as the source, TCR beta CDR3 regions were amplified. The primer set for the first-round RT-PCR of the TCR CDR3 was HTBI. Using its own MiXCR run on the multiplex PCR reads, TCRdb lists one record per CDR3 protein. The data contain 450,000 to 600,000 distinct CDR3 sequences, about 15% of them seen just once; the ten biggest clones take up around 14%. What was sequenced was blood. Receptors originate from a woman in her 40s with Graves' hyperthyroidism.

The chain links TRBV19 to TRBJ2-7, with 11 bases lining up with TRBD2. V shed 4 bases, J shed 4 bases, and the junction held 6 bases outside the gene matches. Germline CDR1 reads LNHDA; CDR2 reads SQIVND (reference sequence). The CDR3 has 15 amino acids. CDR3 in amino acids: CASSKETSGAYEQYF. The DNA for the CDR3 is TGTGCCAGTAGTAAAGAGACTAGCGGGGCATACGAGCAGTACTTC. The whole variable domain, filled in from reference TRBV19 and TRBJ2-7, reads DGGITQSPKYLFRKEGQNVTLSCEQNLNHDAMYWYRQDPGQGLRLIYYSQIVNDFQKGDIAEGYSVSREKKESFPLTVTSAQKNPTAFYLCASSKETSGAYEQYFGPGTRLTVT.

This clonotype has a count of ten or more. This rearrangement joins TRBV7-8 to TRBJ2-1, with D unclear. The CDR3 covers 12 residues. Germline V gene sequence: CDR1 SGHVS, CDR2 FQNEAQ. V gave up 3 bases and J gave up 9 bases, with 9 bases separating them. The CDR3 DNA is TGTGCCAGCAGCTTGACGGGTCCTGAGCAGTTCTTC. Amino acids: CASSLTGPEQFF. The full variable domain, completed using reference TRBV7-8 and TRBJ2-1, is GAGVSQSPRYKVAKRGQDVALRCDPISGHVSLFWYQQALGQGPEFLTYFQNEAQLDKSGLPSDRFFAERPEGSVSTLKIQRTQQEDSAVYLCASSLTGPEQFFGPGTRLTVL.

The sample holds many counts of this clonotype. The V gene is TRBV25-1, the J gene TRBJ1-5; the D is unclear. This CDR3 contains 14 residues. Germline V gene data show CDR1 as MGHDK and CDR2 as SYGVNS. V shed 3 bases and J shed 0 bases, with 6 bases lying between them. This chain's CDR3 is CASSDRYSNQPQHF. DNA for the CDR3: TGTGCCAGCAGTGACAGATATAGCAATCAGCCCCAGCATTTT.

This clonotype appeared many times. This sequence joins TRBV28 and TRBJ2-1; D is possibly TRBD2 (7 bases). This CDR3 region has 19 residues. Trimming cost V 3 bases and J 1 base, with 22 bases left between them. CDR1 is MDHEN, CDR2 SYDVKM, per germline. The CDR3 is CASSLWGGILQGSYNEQFF. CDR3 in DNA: TGTGCCAGCAGTTTGTGGGGGGGAATCCTACAGGGTTCCTACAATGAGCAGTTCTTC.

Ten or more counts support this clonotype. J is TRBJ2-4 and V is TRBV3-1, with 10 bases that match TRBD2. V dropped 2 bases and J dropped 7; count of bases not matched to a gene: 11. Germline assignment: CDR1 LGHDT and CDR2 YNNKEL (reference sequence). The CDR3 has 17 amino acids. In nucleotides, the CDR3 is TGTGCCAGCAGCCAACACCCGGGACTAGCGACAATTAACATTCAGTACTTC. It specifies CASSQHPGLATINIQYF.

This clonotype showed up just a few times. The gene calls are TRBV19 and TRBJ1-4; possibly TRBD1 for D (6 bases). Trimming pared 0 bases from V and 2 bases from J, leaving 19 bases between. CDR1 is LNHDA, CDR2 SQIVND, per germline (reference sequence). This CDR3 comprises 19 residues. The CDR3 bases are TGTGCCAGTAGTATAGAAGGACAGATGCGTGGTGGCACTAATGAAAAACTGTTTTTT. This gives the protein CASSIEGQMRGGTNEKLFF.

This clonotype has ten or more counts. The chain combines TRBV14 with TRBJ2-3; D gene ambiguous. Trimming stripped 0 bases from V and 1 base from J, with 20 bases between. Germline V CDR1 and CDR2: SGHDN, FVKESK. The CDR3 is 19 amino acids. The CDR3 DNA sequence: TGTGCCAGCAGCCAAGATCCAAGTTCAATAATTTGGGGCACAGATACGCAGTATTTT. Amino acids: CASSQDPSSIIWGTDTQYF.

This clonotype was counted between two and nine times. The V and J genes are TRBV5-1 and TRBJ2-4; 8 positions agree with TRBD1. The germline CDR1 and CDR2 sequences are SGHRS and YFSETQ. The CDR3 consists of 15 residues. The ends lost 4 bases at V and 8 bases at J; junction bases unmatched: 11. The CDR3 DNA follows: TGCGCCAGCAGCGACTTACAGGGGGGATTCGACATTCAGTACTTC. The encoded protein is CASSDLQGGFDIQYF.

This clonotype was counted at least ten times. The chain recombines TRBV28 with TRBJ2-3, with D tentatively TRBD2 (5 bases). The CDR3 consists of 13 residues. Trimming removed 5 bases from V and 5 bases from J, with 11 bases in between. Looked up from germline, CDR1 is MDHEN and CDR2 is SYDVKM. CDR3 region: CASSPPRGDTQYF. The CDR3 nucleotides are TGTGCCAGCAGTCCCCCACGGGGAGATACGCAGTATTTT.

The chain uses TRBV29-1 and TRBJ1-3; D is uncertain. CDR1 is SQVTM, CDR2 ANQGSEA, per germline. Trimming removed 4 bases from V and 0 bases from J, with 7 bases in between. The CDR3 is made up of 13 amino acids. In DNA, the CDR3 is TGCAGCGTTGTCGTGGTCTCTGGAAACACCATATATTTT. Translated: CSVVVVSGNTIYF.

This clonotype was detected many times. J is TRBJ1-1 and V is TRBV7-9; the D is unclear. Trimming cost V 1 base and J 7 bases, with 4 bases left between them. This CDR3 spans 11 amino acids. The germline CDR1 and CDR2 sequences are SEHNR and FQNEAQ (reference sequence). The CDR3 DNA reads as TGTGCCAGCAGCTTAGGCAGTGAAGCTTTCTTT. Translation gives CASSLGSEAFF.

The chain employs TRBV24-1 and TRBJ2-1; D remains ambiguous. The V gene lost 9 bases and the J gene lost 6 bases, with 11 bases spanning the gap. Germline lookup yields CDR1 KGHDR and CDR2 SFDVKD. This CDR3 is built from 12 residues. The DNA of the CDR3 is TGTGCCACCGCGATCGGCCCCAATGAGCAGTTCTTC. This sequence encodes CATAIGPNEQFF.

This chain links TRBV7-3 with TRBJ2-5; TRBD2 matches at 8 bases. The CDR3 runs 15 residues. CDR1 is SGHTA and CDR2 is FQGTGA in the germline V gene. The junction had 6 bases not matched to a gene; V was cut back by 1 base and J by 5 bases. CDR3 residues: CASSLKSGSFETQYF. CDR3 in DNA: TGTGCCAGCAGCTTAAAAAGCGGGAGTTTCGAGACCCAGTACTTC.

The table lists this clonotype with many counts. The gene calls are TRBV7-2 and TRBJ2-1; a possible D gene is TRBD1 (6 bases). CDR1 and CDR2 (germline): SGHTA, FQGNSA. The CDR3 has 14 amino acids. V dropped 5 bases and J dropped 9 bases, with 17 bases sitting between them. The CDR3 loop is CASSLERVGAEQFF. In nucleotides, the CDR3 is TGTGCCAGCAGCCTAGAGAGGGTGGGGGCTGAGCAGTTCTTC.

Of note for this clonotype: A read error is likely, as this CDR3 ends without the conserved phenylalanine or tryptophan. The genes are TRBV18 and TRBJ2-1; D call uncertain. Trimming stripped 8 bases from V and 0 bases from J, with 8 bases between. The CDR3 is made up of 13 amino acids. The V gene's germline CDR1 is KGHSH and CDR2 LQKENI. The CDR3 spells CASRESSYNEQFS. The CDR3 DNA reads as TGTGCCAGCCGCGAGAGCTCCTACAATGAGCAGTTCTCC.

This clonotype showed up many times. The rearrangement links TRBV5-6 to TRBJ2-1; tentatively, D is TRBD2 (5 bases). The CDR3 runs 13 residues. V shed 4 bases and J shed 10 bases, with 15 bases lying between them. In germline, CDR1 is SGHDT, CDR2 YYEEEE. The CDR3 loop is CASSVPREGEQFF. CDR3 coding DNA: TGTGCCAGCAGCGTTCCCCGGGAAGGGGAGCAGTTCTTC.

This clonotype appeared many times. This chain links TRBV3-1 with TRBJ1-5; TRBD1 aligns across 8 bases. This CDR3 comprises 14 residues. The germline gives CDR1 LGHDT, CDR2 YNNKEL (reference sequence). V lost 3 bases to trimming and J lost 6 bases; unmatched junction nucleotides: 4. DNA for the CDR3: TGTGCCAGCAGCCAGACAGGGGCGACTCAGCCCCAGCATTTT. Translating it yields CASSQTGATQPQHF.

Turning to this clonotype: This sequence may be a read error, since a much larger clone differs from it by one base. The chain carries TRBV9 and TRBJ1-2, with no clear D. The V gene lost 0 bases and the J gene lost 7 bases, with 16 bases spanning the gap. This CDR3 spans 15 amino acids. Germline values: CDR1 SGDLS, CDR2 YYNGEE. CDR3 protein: CASSVATESPVGYTF. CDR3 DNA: TGTGCCAGCAGCGTAGCTACAGAGTCTCCTGTTGGCTACACCTTC.